The TCR beta chain under discussion was sequenced for a study of T cells after yellow fever vaccination. Each CDR3 protein gets one entry after TCRdb re-called the 5' RACE reads with MiXCR. This repertoire shows 230,000 or so distinct CDR3 sequences, about 3.7% found once; its top ten account for around 19%. Overall study findings and caveats: Clones that expanded after primary vaccination mostly reappeared after the booster (approximately 96% CD4, 75% to 90% CD8).

The CDR3 extends over 14 amino acids. The V gene lost 2 bases and the J gene lost 8 bases, with 12 bases spanning the gap. This clonotype was recorded a few times. The antigen remains unidentified. The input for sequencing was PBMCs, taken 15 days after the yellow fever booster vaccination. V gene TRBV12-3 or TRBV12-4 combines with J gene TRBJ1-4; D is perhaps TRBD1 (5 bases). The sequence came from a man between 18 and 35 years old who received the YFV17D yellow fever vaccine. CDR3 DNA: TGTGCCAGCAGTTTACGCAGGGCTGAGGAAAAACTGTTTTTT. This gives the protein CASSLRRAEEKLFF.